Below are 28 T cell receptor beta chains sequenced from a single sample in a study of CD8 T cells in Susac syndrome. The RNA input was roughly 0.45 to 1 ug, and it was reverse transcribed with random hexamers. TCRdb reprocessed the immunoSEQ multiplex PCR reads with MiXCR, giving one entry per CDR3 protein. This repertoire shows some 50,000 distinct CDR3 sequences, roughly 94% found once; its top ten account for less than 0.8%. Sequencing was carried out using CD8+ T cells from PBMCs. Every receptor here comes from a human donor with Susac syndrome.

The rearrangement uses TRBV20-1 and TRBJ1-2; D remains ambiguous. This CDR3 contains 13 residues. The germline V gene encodes CDR1 DFQATT and CDR2 SNEGSKA (reference sequence). The V end lost 3 bases, the J end lost 2 bases, and 10 bases lay between the germline ends. The CDR3 DNA reads TGCAGTGCTAGTGGGTTTTTCAACTATGGCTACACCTTC. Protein: CSASGFFNYGYTF.

The chain combines TRBV30 with TRBJ1-5, with unresolved D. CDR3 length: 14 amino acids. The germline V gene has CDR1 GTSNPN and CDR2 SVGIG (reference sequence). V gave up 2 bases and J gave up 6 bases, with 14 bases separating them. The CDR3 region is CAWSRGERGQPQHF. CDR3 nucleotides: TGTGCCTGGAGTCGCGGGGAGCGCGGTCAGCCCCAGCATTTT.

The gene calls are TRBV20-1 and TRBJ2-2; possibly TRBD1 for D (5 bases). The CDR3 is made up of 14 amino acids. Germline V gives CDR1 DFQATT, CDR2 SNEGSKA (reference sequence). V lost 6 bases, J lost 6 bases, and 17 bases lay in between. CDR3 sequence reads: CSAASGQAAGELFF. CDR3 DNA: TGCAGTGCCGCCTCAGGGCAGGCAGCCGGGGAGCTGTTTTTT.

The rearrangement uses TRBV7-9 and TRBJ1-4; D gene uncertain. The ends were cut back, 2 bases at V and 7 bases at J, with 2 bases in the middle. Germline assignment: CDR1 SEHNR and CDR2 FQNEAQ (reference sequence). This CDR3 region has 11 residues. The CDR3 spells CASSLSEKLFF. The CDR3 DNA is TGTGCCAGCAGCTTATCTGAAAAACTGTTTTTT.

The CDR3, as DNA: TGTGCCAGCAGTCCCGGGGGAGGAAAACTGTTTTTT. Its protein is CASSPGGGKLFF. This chain links TRBV25-1 with TRBJ1-4; weak D call: TRBD1 (5 bases). V was cut by 5 bases and J by 10 bases, with 11 bases left in between. This CDR3 is built from 12 residues. Germline V lookup: CDR1 MGHDK, CDR2 SYGVNS.

The V gene is TRBV12-3 or TRBV12-4, the J gene TRBJ2-3; 8 bases match TRBD1. This CDR3 has 16 amino acids. The V and J ends lost 2 bases and 4 bases, in that order; junction bases with no gene match: 8. DNA for the CDR3: TGTGCCAGCAGTTTAAGCCAGGGGGCGTCTTCAGATACGCAGTATTTT. Its protein is CASSLSQGASSDTQYF.

This chain joins TRBV6-5 and TRBJ1-2; 7 bases fit TRBD1. The V gene end was trimmed by 7 bases and the J gene end by 5 bases; junction bases not matched to a gene: 10. Germline CDR1 MNHEY, CDR2 SVGAGI. The CDR3 runs to 14 residues. The CDR3 nucleotides read TGTGCCAGCACCGAGGACAGGAACGTTTATGGCTACACCTTC. As protein: CASTEDRNVYGYTF.

V and J are TRBV20-1 and TRBJ2-2; D may be TRBD1 (5 bases). The CDR3 is 17 residues long. Germline V gives CDR1 DFQATT, CDR2 SNEGSKA (reference sequence). V lost 0 bases and J 0 bases, leaving 14 bases between the germline ends. CDR3 in DNA: TGCAGTGCTAGAGATCCCGCTGGGGCCCCGAACACCGGGGAGCTGTTTTTT. Amino acids: CSARDPAGAPNTGELFF.

V usage is TRBV11-2 and J usage is TRBJ2-3; D is uncertain. Germline-derived CDR1 and CDR2 are SGHAT and FQNNGV. The CDR3 sequence is 13 residues long. The ends were cut back, 0 bases at V and 0 bases at J, with 1 base in the middle. CDR3 nucleotides: TGTGCCAGCAGCTTAGACAGCACAGATACGCAGTATTTT. It encodes CASSLDSTDTQYF. Drawing the rest from reference TRBV11-2 and TRBJ2-3, the complete variable domain is EAGVAQSPRYKIIEKRQSVAFWCNPISGHATLYWYQQILGQGPKLLIQFQNNGVVDDSQLPKDRFSAERLKGVDSTLKIQPAKLEDSAVYLCASSLDSTDTQYFGPGTRLTVL.

J is TRBJ1-3 and V is TRBV4-1; no firm D call. V shed 0 bases and J shed 4 bases, with 10 bases lying between them. The CDR3 totals 15 residues. Germline V gene sequence: CDR1 MGHRA, CDR2 YSYEKL. The CDR3 DNA is TGCGCCAGCAGCCAAGACGACGCTCACGGAAACACCATATATTTT. Translating it yields CASSQDDAHGNTIYF.

V and J are TRBV6-2 or TRBV6-3 and TRBJ2-5, with D unclear. The CDR3 has 12 residues. The germline V and J ends were trimmed by 5 bases and 3 bases, with 7 bases remaining between them. The germline CDR1 and CDR2 sequences are MNHEY and SVGEGT. CDR3 nucleotides: TGTGCCAGCAGTCTCAACGAAGAGACCCAGTACTTC. Amino acids: CASSLNEETQYF.

The chain uses TRBV7-6 and TRBJ2-5, with 8 bases matching TRBD1. V trimming: 3 bases; J trimming: 6 bases; junction bases outside the gene matches: 3. Germline CDR1 reads SGHVS; CDR2 reads FNYEAQ. The CDR3 totals 13 residues. The CDR3 region is CASSLTGAKTQYF. CDR3 coding DNA: TGTGCCAGCAGCTTGACAGGGGCGAAGACCCAGTACTTC.

The chain uses TRBV24-1 and TRBJ2-7; no firm D call. This CDR3 is 14 amino acids long. CDR1 KGHDR and CDR2 SFDVKD come from the germline V gene. V was clipped by 12 bases and J by 2 bases, with 19 bases between them. DNA for the CDR3: TGTGCCTCAATAACGTCCAGGCCCACCTACGAGCAGTACTTC. Protein product: CASITSRPTYEQYF.

This clonotype was counted once. This chain uses TRBV7-2 with TRBJ2-3; 14 positions match TRBD2. Germline-derived CDR1 and CDR2 are SGHTA and FQGNSA. The CDR3 loop spans 20 amino acids. The trim removed 0 bases at V and 0 bases at J, leaving 8 bases unmatched. DNA of the CDR3: TGTGCCAGCAGCTTAGCACCGGGACTAGCGGGGGTACTCAGCACAGATACGCAGTATTTT. Its protein is CASSLAPGLAGVLSTDTQYF.

The V gene is TRBV12-3 or TRBV12-4, the J gene TRBJ2-3, with D unclear. The CDR3 has 14 residues. V was cut by 2 bases and J by 0 bases, with 6 bases left in between. The CDR3 DNA follows: TGTGCCAGCAGTTTAAAGACTAGCACAGATACGCAGTATTTT. Translation gives CASSLKTSTDTQYF.

The chain couples TRBV7-6 to TRBJ2-3; D is tentatively TRBD1 or TRBD2 (5 bases each). The CDR3 consists of 13 residues. V lost 5 bases and J lost 4, with 10 bases in between. CDR1 and CDR2 from the germline V gene are SGHVS and FNYEAQ. CDR3 sequence reads: CASSPSGPDTQYF. CDR3 coding DNA: TGTGCCAGCAGCCCATCGGGGCCAGATACGCAGTATTTT.

The rearrangement uses TRBV7-9 and TRBJ2-2, with D unresolved. The V end was cut by 10 bases, the J end by 2 bases, with 8 bases between. The CDR3 is 12 amino acids. Germline CDR1 is SEHNR and CDR2 is FQNEAQ (reference sequence). DNA for the CDR3: TGTGCCATGTGGGCTAACACCGGGGAGCTGTTTTTT. It is translated as CAMWANTGELFF.

The chain combines TRBV7-8 with TRBJ2-1, with D perhaps TRBD2 (6 bases). Germline loops: CDR1 SGHVS, CDR2 FQNEAQ. This CDR3 region has 14 residues. The V end was cut by 6 bases, the J end by 5 bases, with 14 bases between. Here the CDR3 DNA reads TGTGCCAGCAGGTCGGGAGAGGCAAACAATGAGCAGTTCTTC. The encoded protein is CASRSGEANNEQFF.

This clonotype occurred once. The gene calls are TRBV20-1 and TRBJ2-5; no reliable D call. The length of the CDR3 is 13 residues. V was trimmed by 1 base and J by 1 base, leaving 7 bases between them. In germline, CDR1 is DFQATT, CDR2 SNEGSKA (reference sequence). The CDR3: CSARVVPQETQYF. CDR3 bases: TGCAGTGCTAGAGTGGTGCCCCAAGAGACCCAGTACTTC.

The chain joins TRBV27 to TRBJ1-2, with 9 bases that match TRBD1. The length of the CDR3 is 13 residues. J was trimmed by 8 bases and V by 7 bases; bases with no gene match: 8. Germline CDR1 MNHEY, CDR2 SMNVEV (reference sequence). The CDR3 protein is CASTSDRGGGYTF. Written as DNA, the CDR3 is TGTGCCAGCACCTCGGACAGGGGAGGAGGCTACACCTTC.

This rearrangement joins TRBV29-1 to TRBJ2-3; TRBD2 agrees at 14 bases. Trimming removed 6 bases from V and 4 bases from J; junction bases left unmatched: 6. The germline V gene encodes CDR1 SQVTM and CDR2 ANQGSEA. This CDR3 contains 15 residues. The CDR3 loop is CSVRLAGGPPDTQYF. DNA of the CDR3: TGCAGCGTCCGACTAGCGGGGGGGCCTCCAGATACGCAGTATTTT.

V gene TRBV30 combines with J gene TRBJ2-7; a possible D gene is TRBD1 (6 bases). Trimming shortened V by 4 bases and J by 3 bases, and 10 bases separated the two germline ends. This CDR3 contains 12 residues. Germline V gene sequence: CDR1 GTSNPN, CDR2 SVGIG (reference sequence). Here the CDR3 DNA reads TGTGCCTGGAAAGCAGGGGTCTACGAGCAGTACTTC. Translation gives CAWKAGVYEQYF.

This chain uses TRBV29-1 with TRBJ1-1, with D possibly TRBD1 on 5 matching bases. The CDR3 has 13 amino acids. With 7 bases removed from V and 3 bases from J, the gap between germline ends came to 15 bases. The V gene's germline CDR1 is SQVTM and CDR2 ANQGSEA. CDR3 in DNA: TGCAGCGGCGGAACAGGAGATTACACTGAAGCTTTCTTT. Its protein is CSGGTGDYTEAFF.

This chain links TRBV2 with TRBJ2-1; D is tentatively TRBD1 or TRBD2 (5 bases each). The CDR3 spans 12 residues. Germline V gene sequence: CDR1 SNHLY, CDR2 FYNNEI. CDR3 in DNA: TGTGCTGTCCGGGACGCTCTAAATGAGCAGTTCTTC. This translates into CAVRDALNEQFF.

The chain joins TRBV4-1 to TRBJ1-3; D is possibly TRBD1 (6 bases). Germline V CDR1 and CDR2: MGHRA, YSYEKL. The CDR3 consists of 16 residues. The germline V and J ends were trimmed by 8 bases and 4 bases, with 21 bases remaining between them. CDR3 region: CASSYRVARSGNTIYF. In DNA form, the CDR3 reads TGCGCCAGCTCATACAGGGTCGCGAGGAGCGGAAACACCATATATTTT.

The V gene is TRBV9, the J gene TRBJ2-5; TRBD1 matches at 8 bases. Per the germline V gene, CDR1 is SGDLS and CDR2 is YYNGEE. The CDR3 runs 14 residues. V shed 3 bases and J 5 bases; nucleotides not matched to a gene: 6. The CDR3 bases are TGTGCCAGCAGCGCCAGGGGGCAGATGGAGACCCAGTACTTC. Its translation: CASSARGQMETQYF.

This clonotype was seen only once. The V gene is TRBV4-1, the J gene TRBJ2-2; D remains unclear. This CDR3 is 15 amino acids long. Germline CDR1 reads MGHRA; CDR2 reads YSYEKL. Trimming stripped 2 bases from V and 3 bases from J, with 10 bases between. The CDR3 DNA follows: TGCGCCAGCAGCCAATTTACGGATTACACCGGGGAGCTGTTTTTT. Protein sequence: CASSQFTDYTGELFF.

V gene TRBV18 combines with J gene TRBJ2-1, with TRBD1 matching over 7 bases. The length of the CDR3 is 18 residues. The V gene end was trimmed by 4 bases and the J gene end by 12 bases; junction bases not matched to a gene: 24. Germline values: CDR1 KGHSH, CDR2 LQKENI. The chain's CDR3 is CASSRLRTGNGAMSWQFF. CDR3 bases: TGTGCCAGCTCACGACTAAGGACAGGAAATGGGGCAATGAGTTGGCAGTTCTTC.